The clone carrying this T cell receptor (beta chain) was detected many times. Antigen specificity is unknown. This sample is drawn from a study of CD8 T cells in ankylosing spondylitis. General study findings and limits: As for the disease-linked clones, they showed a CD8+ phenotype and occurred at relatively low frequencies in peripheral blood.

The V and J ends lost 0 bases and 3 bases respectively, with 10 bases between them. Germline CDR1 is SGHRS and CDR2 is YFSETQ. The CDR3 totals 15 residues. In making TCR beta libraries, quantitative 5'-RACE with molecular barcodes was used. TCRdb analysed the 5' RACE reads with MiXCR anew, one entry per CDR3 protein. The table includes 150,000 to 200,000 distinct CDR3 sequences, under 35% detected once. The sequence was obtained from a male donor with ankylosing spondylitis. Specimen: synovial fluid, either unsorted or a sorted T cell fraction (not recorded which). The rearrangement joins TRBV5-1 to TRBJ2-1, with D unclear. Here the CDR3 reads CASSLEGQLYNEQFF. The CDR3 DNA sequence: TGCGCCAGCAGCTTGGAGGGCCAGCTCTACAATGAGCAGTTCTTC.